This TCR beta chain came from a study of cytomegalovirus exposure and HLA in healthy donors. Looking at the study overall: There were tens of millions of unique TCRs (from HLA-typed donors) in an early data release.

This clone has only a few counts. From germline, CDR1 is LNHDA and CDR2 SQIVND (reference sequence). The ends were cut back, 2 bases at V and 5 bases at J, with 13 bases in the middle. The CDR3 runs to 14 residues. This PCR relied on a set of 60 Vbeta primers and 13 Jbeta primers. Generated by immunoSEQ multiplex PCR, the TCRdb table keeps only in-frame clones and is missing some. The table records about 130,000 clones, 77% of them present only once. This receptor was obtained from a male donor in good health and CMV-seronegative. The sequencing sample was made of PBMCs. V gene TRBV19 combines with J gene TRBJ2-7; tentatively, D is TRBD1 (6 bases). The CDR3 DNA reads TGTGCCAGTAGTATAAAAACAGGGTTCCACGAGCAGTACTTC. Translation gives CASSIKTGFHEQYF.